Listed below are T cell receptor beta chains from one sample, sequenced in a study of early T cells in non-severe SARS-CoV-2 infection. TCRdb redid the calling of the 5' RACE reads with MiXCR, one entry per CDR3 protein. In the table there are tens of thousands of distinct CDR3 sequences, roughly 16% of which are singletons. The sample consisted of whole blood. These TCRs come from an adult who was a healthcare worker with PCR-confirmed SARS-CoV-2 infection or an uninfected control (not recorded which). CDR3s include the opening cysteine and the closing phenylalanine or tryptophan. A row's size may be missing; if present it is once, few, many or a size class.

length: 15
J: TRBJ2-3
size: few
V: TRBV7-3
CDR3: CASRLSGTKTDTQYF

length: 15
J: TRBJ2-7
size: NA
V: TRBV5-5
CDR3: CASARRDRGSYEQYF

length: 13
J: TRBJ2-7
size: NA
V: TRBV3-1
CDR3: CASSLAGDYEQYF

length: 14
J: TRBJ2-7
size: many
V: TRBV5-1
CDR3: CASSVGHQREEQYF

length: 14
J: TRBJ1-6
size: many
V: TRBV6-4
CDR3: CASSVNDGNSPLHF

length: 15
J: TRBJ2-7
size: NA
V: TRBV27
CDR3: CASSYNGQGSYEQYF

length: 15
J: TRBJ1-1
size: NA
V: TRBV11-3
CDR3: CASSPRTSLNTEAFF

length: 15
J: TRBJ2-7
size: NA
V: TRBV15
CDR3: CATSRGLAGLGEQYF

length: 15
J: TRBJ1-1
size: NA
V: TRBV7-2
CDR3: CASSLGRGVKTEAFF

length: 13
J: TRBJ2-5
size: NA
V: TRBV11-2
CDR3: CASSSRRAETQYF

length: 14
J: TRBJ2-3
size: NA
V: TRBV28
CDR3: CASSLDRVADTQYF

length: 18
J: TRBJ2-3
size: few
V: TRBV3-2
CDR3: CASSQAPQSGLDTDTQYF

length: 16
J: TRBJ2-1
size: many
V: TRBV30
CDR3: CAWSGRTSGPYNEQFF

length: 16
J: TRBJ1-3
size: NA
V: TRBV7-6
CDR3: CASSPDPGATGNTIYF

length: 15
J: TRBJ1-1
size: few
V: TRBV11-3
CDR3: CASGEGNWVNTEAFF

length: 16
J: TRBJ2-7
size: NA
V: TRBV27
CDR3: CASSRVLDPLQVEQYF

length: 12
J: TRBJ2-7
size: NA
V: TRBV4-2
CDR3: CASSHPGWEQYF

length: 16
J: TRBJ2-2
size: many
V: TRBV11-2
CDR3: CASRSGLAGNTGELFF

length: 16
J: TRBJ2-3
size: NA
V: TRBV12-5
CDR3: CASGLGRGTASDTQYF

length: 15
J: TRBJ1-1
size: many
V: TRBV5-1
CDR3: CASSLAGRSNTEAFF

length: 17
J: TRBJ2-3
size: NA
V: TRBV15
CDR3: CATSSRGAQWSTDTQYF

length: 17
J: TRBJ1-5
size: few
V: TRBV12-3/TRBV12-4
CDR3: CASSFLGSTQGNQPQHF

length: 17
J: TRBJ2-7
size: NA
V: TRBV29-1
CDR3: CSVEDTRGLATFREQYF

length: 13
J: TRBJ2-5
size: few
V: TRBV7-2
CDR3: CASSSRYQETQYF

length: 16
J: TRBJ2-5
size: NA
V: TRBV5-1
CDR3: CASSFVPGTGGETQYF

length: 15
J: TRBJ2-3
size: NA
V: TRBV20-1
CDR3: CSARLAGGPDDTQYF

length: 16
J: TRBJ2-5
size: NA
V: TRBV6-2/TRBV6-3
CDR3: CASRPSGALGQETQYF

length: 12
J: TRBJ2-1
size: NA
V: TRBV5-1
CDR3: CASSLSDNEQFF

length: 16
J: TRBJ2-7
size: few
V: TRBV7-2
CDR3: CASSLGGALGGYEQYF

length: 16
J: TRBJ1-3
size: NA
V: TRBV9
CDR3: CASSGTGQGAGNTIYF

length: 12
J: TRBJ2-7
size: NA
V: TRBV29-1
CDR3: CSVSGGPYEQYF

length: 14
J: TRBJ1-5
size: many
V: TRBV28
CDR3: CASSSLQGHQPQHF

length: 15
J: TRBJ2-1
size: few
V: TRBV19
CDR3: CASSIPGTTYNEQFF

length: 15
J: TRBJ1-5
size: few
V: TRBV28
CDR3: CASSPSRDRDQPQHF

length: 14
J: TRBJ2-7
size: few
V: TRBV21-1
CDR3: CASSISPSSYEQYF

length: 13
J: TRBJ2-7
size: NA
V: TRBV21-1
CDR3: CASSARQGYEQYF

length: 16
J: TRBJ2-1
size: NA
V: TRBV7-9
CDR3: CASSILREGLLNEQFF

length: 13
J: TRBJ1-5
size: NA
V: TRBV20-1
CDR3: CSASRGPNQPQHF

length: 14
J: TRBJ2-1
size: many
V: TRBV29-1
CDR3: CSVDVSGVYNEQFF

length: 11
J: TRBJ2-7
size: many
V: TRBV12-3/TRBV12-4
CDR3: CASSHSYEQYF

length: 14
J: TRBJ2-5
size: few
V: TRBV6-2/TRBV6-3
CDR3: CASSYPPGVETQYF

length: 13
J: TRBJ2-7
size: NA
V: TRBV27
CDR3: CARGTSGRYEQYF

length: 16
J: TRBJ2-1
size: few
V: TRBV7-9
CDR3: CASSRSGGISYNEQFF

length: 15
J: TRBJ2-2
size: many
V: TRBV7-6
CDR3: CASSSGLAGSGELFF

length: 13
J: TRBJ2-1
size: few
V: TRBV4-1
CDR3: CASSSWTLGEQFF

length: 12
J: TRBJ2-5
size: NA
V: TRBV10-3
CDR3: CATGDGAETQYF

length: 15
J: TRBJ2-7
size: NA
V: TRBV29-1
CDR3: CSVEVSGTGLDEQYF

length: 12
J: TRBJ2-7
size: NA
V: TRBV11-2
CDR3: CASSLGYYEQYF